A selection of T cell receptor beta chains follows, all from one sample in a study of beta chain features in type 1 diabetes. Libraries were prepared by immunoSEQ multiplex PCR; TCRdb keeps only in-frame clonotypes and omits some of them. The sample yields fewer than 900,000 clones, 17% seen once. Sequencing used naive CD4+ T cells from blood. The source is a woman younger than 35 in good health. Each CDR3 is given with its conserved first and last residue. D genes are given only for firm matches. Some rows mark clone size as missing; the rest say once, few, many or name a class of expanded clone.

j_call d_call cdr3_length clone_size v_call cdr3_nt cdr3_aa
TRBJ2-2 . 15 few TRBV5-1 TGCGCCAGCAGCTTGGGAACCGTCGACACCGGGGAGCTGTTTTTT CASSLGTVDTGELFF
TRBJ2-7 TRBD2 18 . TRBV2 TGTGCCAGCAGTTTTGGACAGGGTCGGATTAGCGGGAGGGTCGAGCAGTACTTC CASSFGQGRISGRVEQYF
TRBJ1-1 . 14 few TRBV7-2 TGTGCCAGCAGCCTTAGTTCCTTGAACACTGAAGCTTTCTTT CASSLSSLNTEAFF
TRBJ1-1 . 14 few TRBV6-6 TGTGCCAGCAGTTACTCGGCCGGGAACACTGAAGCTTTCTTT CASSYSAGNTEAFF
TRBJ1-2 . 15 few TRBV18 TGTGCCAGCTCACCGGGGCGGGAGAGGCGCGATGGCTACACCTTC CASSPGRERRDGYTF
TRBJ1-2 . 13 . TRBV27 TGTGCCAGCAGTTTATCAGGGCTAGGTGGCTACACCTTC CASSLSGLGGYTF
TRBJ1-3 . 15 . TRBV7-2 TGTGCCAGCAGCTTAGTTAGTAGCGCTGGAAACACCATATATTTT CASSLVSSAGNTIYF
TRBJ2-3 . 15 . TRBV4-2 TGTGCCAGCAGCCAAGATCTGAGCTTCGGGGATACGCAGTATTTT CASSQDLSFGDTQYF
TRBJ2-1 TRBD2 15 . TRBV11-2 TGTGCCAGCAGCAGAGGGGGGACTAGTGTTAATGAGCAGTTCTTC CASSRGGTSVNEQFF
TRBJ2-7 . 13 once TRBV28 TGTGCCAGCAGTTTGGACTACAACTACGAGCAGTACTTC CASSLDYNYEQYF